This entry features one T cell receptor beta chain sequence. The antigen remains undetermined. The V end lost 2 bases, the J end lost 4 bases, and 2 bases lay between the germline ends. Germline V gene sequence: CDR1 DFQATT, CDR2 SNEGSKA (reference sequence). This CDR3 region has 11 residues. These data originate in a study of beta chain features in type 1 diabetes. The whole isolated RNA underwent reverse transcription, so sequencing captured expressed TCRB transcripts. TCRdb's copy holds only in-frame clones and misses some; the assay was immunoSEQ multiplex PCR. Of some 640,000 clones in the sample, over 13% are singletons; the top ten hold roughly 0.04%. Stem cell-like memory, regulatory, central memory and naive CD4+ cells were sorted via CD45RO/CCR7/CD25/CD127/CD95/CD27. General study findings and limits: A cDNA-based sequencing approach could over-represent cells with high TCR expression. In all four CD4+ subsets, TCRB CDR3 length was significantly, moderately reduced in type 1 diabetes. At VDJ recombination sites, type 1 diabetes patients had fewer insertions and more deleted nucleotides.

The receptor was derived from a man between 18 and 29 years old with type 1 diabetes. The chain uses TRBV20-1 and TRBJ1-4, with D unclear. The source material was naive CD4+ T cells from blood. In DNA form, the CDR3 reads TGCAGTGCTAGATTTAATGAAAAACTGTTTTTT. It specifies CSARFNEKLFF.